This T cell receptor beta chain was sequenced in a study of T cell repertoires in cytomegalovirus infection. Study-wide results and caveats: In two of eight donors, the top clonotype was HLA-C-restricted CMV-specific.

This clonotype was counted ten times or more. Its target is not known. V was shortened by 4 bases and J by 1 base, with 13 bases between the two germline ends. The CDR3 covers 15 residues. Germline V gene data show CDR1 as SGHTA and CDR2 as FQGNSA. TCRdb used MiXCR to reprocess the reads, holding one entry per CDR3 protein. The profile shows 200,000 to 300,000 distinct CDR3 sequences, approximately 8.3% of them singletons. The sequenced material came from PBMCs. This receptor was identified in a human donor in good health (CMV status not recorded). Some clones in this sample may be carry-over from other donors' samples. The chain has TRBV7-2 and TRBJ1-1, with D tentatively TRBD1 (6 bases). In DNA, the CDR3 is TGTGCCAGCAGCTATAGGCCGGGACAGAACACTGAAGCTTTCTTT. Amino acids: CASSYRPGQNTEAFF.